This T cell receptor beta chain comes out of a study of cytomegalovirus exposure and HLA in healthy donors. Study-wide context: Falling in the Caucasian-associated ancestry cluster were 65% to 90% of some 400 genotyped donors.

Both 60 Vbeta primers and 13 Jbeta primers went into the PCR. The protocol was immunoSEQ multiplex PCR, while the TCRdb copy is restricted to in-frame clones and leaves out a portion. The sample yields tens of thousands of clones, about 80% seen once. The CDR3 has 15 residues. J lost 11 bases, V lost 0 bases, and 5 bases had no gene match. Germline V gene data show CDR1 as MNHEY and CDR2 as SVGAGI. Sequenced material: PBMCs. This chain uses TRBV6-5 with TRBJ1-6; 9 positions agree with TRBD1. This TCR derives from a man aged 18-30 years in good health and CMV-seropositive. CDR3 amino acids: CASSYSGQGGAPLHF. The CDR3 nucleotides read TGTGCCAGCAGTTACTCGGGACAGGGTGGTGCACCCCTCCACTTT.